The 29 T cell receptor beta chains below all came from one sample that was sequenced in a study of type 1 and type 2 diabetes patients. Genomic DNA was the PCR template. A primer set of 30 forward and 13 reverse primers amplified the CDR3. Each CDR3 protein gets one entry after TCRdb re-called the multiplex PCR reads with MiXCR. This sample has fewer than 350,000 distinct CDR3 sequences, with 45% to 60% found just once. The specimen was peripheral blood mononuclear cells (PBMCs). Receptors originate from a man younger than 35 with type 2 diabetes.

The chain recombines TRBV10-1 with TRBJ2-3, with 9 bases that match TRBD1. The trim removed 0 bases at V and 3 bases at J, leaving 1 base unmatched. The CDR3 consists of 15 residues. Germline-derived CDR1 and CDR2 are WNHNN and SYGVQD (reference sequence). For the CDR3, the DNA is TGCGCCAGCAGTGAGTCCGGGACAGGGACAGATACGCAGTATTTT. The encoded protein is CASSESGTGTDTQYF.

The rearrangement joins TRBV7-2 to TRBJ2-1; maybe TRBD2 (5 bases). The CDR3 sequence is 11 residues long. The germline V gene has CDR1 SGHTA and CDR2 FQGNSA. V dropped 3 bases and J dropped 10 bases, with 7 bases sitting between them. The CDR3 nucleotides are TGTGCCAGCAGCTTCGGCGGGGAGCAGTTCTTC. This gives the protein CASSFGGEQFF.

V gene TRBV9 combines with J gene TRBJ2-7, with D perhaps given as TRBD1 or TRBD2 (5 bases each). Trimming took 0 bases from V and 2 from J, leaving 12 bases between them. Germline loops: CDR1 SGDLS, CDR2 YYNGEE. The CDR3 sequence is 15 residues long. The CDR3 reads CASSVGPGAPYEQYF. CDR3 DNA: TGTGCCAGCAGCGTAGGGCCCGGGGCGCCCTACGAGCAGTACTTC.

This clonotype was observed a handful of times. This chain joins TRBV19 and TRBJ1-4; 10 nucleotides agree with TRBD1. CDR1 and CDR2 (germline): LNHDA, SQIVND (reference sequence). The CDR3 runs to 14 residues. V was clipped by 7 bases and J by 6 bases; unmatched bases: 5. The CDR3 bases are TGTGCCAGTACCATTGGGACAGGGGATGAAAAACTGTTTTTT. This encodes CASTIGTGDEKLFF.

V is TRBV4-1 and J is TRBJ2-7; D ambiguous. The germline V and J ends were trimmed by 0 bases and 6 bases, with 6 bases remaining between them. This CDR3 spans 12 amino acids. Germline-derived CDR1 and CDR2 are MGHRA and YSYEKL. The CDR3 nucleotides are TGCGCCAGCAGCCAAGAAAGAGGCGAGCAGTACTTC. This gives the protein CASSQERGEQYF.

The chain carries TRBV5-1 and TRBJ2-5; D possibly corresponds to TRBD2 (6 bases). CDR3 length: 15 residues. CDR1 is SGHRS and CDR2 is YFSETQ in the germline V gene. Trimming stripped 0 bases from V and 4 bases from J, with 13 bases between. In nucleotides, the CDR3 is TGCGCCAGCAGCTTGGCCCGGACTACCCCAGAGACCCAGTACTTC. Its protein is CASSLARTTPETQYF.

This chain links TRBV7-9 with TRBJ1-4; no definite D call. The end of the DNA is better explained by TRBJ2-2, so the J call may be wrong. CDR3 length equals 12 residues. The germline gives CDR1 SEHNR, CDR2 FQNEAQ (reference sequence). The CDR3 DNA is TGTGCCAGCAACACTAACGCCGGGGAGCTGTTTTTT. Protein product: CASNTNAGELFF.

A word on this clonotype: One end of the junction is discordant with germline, which a read error may explain. The DNA for the CDR3 is TGTGCCAGCAGCCCCAACACCTACGAGCGGTACTTC. Amino acid sequence: CASSPNTYERYF. The J gene is TRBJ2-7, the V gene TRBV7-2, with D hard to call. CDR1 is SGHTA and CDR2 is FQGNSA in the germline V gene. The CDR3 sequence is 12 residues long.

This clonotype has a count of ten or more. This chain links TRBV19 with TRBJ1-4; TRBD1 matches 9 bases. CDR3 length: 17 amino acids. Germline assignment: CDR1 LNHDA and CDR2 SQIVND (reference sequence). The V gene end was trimmed by 6 bases and the J gene end by 8 bases; junction bases not matched to a gene: 16. CDR3: CASSLDRGMEYGEKLFF. The CDR3, as DNA: TGTGCCAGTAGCCTTGACAGGGGGATGGAATACGGAGAAAAACTGTTTTTT.

This chain links TRBV12-3 or TRBV12-4 with TRBJ2-7, with 10 bases that match TRBD1. The V segment lost 6 bases and the J segment 7 bases; nucleotides outside the gene matches: 3. This CDR3 region has 12 residues. The CDR3 protein is CASRGTGDEQYF. Here the CDR3 DNA reads TGTGCCAGCAGGGGGACAGGGGATGAGCAGTACTTC.

The chain links TRBV5-1 to TRBJ1-1; D remains ambiguous. The CDR3 sequence is 16 residues long. Trimming took off 4 bases at V and 2 bases at J, with 18 bases between the two ends. Germline V gene data show CDR1 as SGHRS and CDR2 as YFSETQ. CDR3 nucleotide sequence: TGCGCCAGCAGCGCCTCCTCACAGAAGCCAAACACTGAAGCTTTCTTT. Amino acid sequence: CASSASSQKPNTEAFF.

The chain recombines TRBV7-3 with TRBJ2-2; no firm D call. The V and J ends lost 2 bases and 8 bases respectively, with 15 bases between them. Germline CDR1 SGHTA, CDR2 FQGTGA. The CDR3 runs to 15 residues. CDR3 amino acids: CASSLFPSKEGELFF. In DNA form, the CDR3 reads TGTGCCAGCAGCTTATTCCCATCAAAAGAGGGGGAGCTGTTTTTT. The full variable domain, rest sourced from reference TRBV7-3 and TRBJ2-2, is GAGVSQTPSNKVTEKGKYVELRCDPISGHTALYWYRQSLGQGPEFLIYFQGTGAADDSGLPNDRFFAVRPEGSVSTLKIQRTERGDSAVYLCASSLFPSKEGELFFGEGSRLTVL.

The chain employs TRBV18 and TRBJ1-1; TRBD1 agrees at 8 bases. The V and J ends lost 6 bases and 7 bases, in that order; junction bases with no gene match: 10. The germline CDR1 and CDR2 sequences are KGHSH and LQKENI. CDR3 length: 14 amino acids. CDR3 nucleotides: TGTGCCAGCTCCCCCGGACAGGGCCGCAGTGAAGCTTTCTTT. Protein: CASSPGQGRSEAFF. Filled out from reference TRBV18 and TRBJ1-1, the complete variable domain reads NAGVMQNPRHLVRRRGQEARLRCSPMKGHSHVYWYRQLPEEGLKFMVYLQKENIIDESGMPKERFSAEFPKEGPSILRIQQVVRGDSAAYFCASSPGQGRSEAFFGQGTRLTVV.

V gene TRBV9 combines with J gene TRBJ2-7; 9 bases align to TRBD2. Unmatched junction bases numbered 6, after V lost 0 bases and J lost 5 bases. Looked up from germline, CDR1 is SGDLS and CDR2 is YYNGEE. The length of the CDR3 is 15 residues. The CDR3 is CASSVDGGRANEQYF. The CDR3 coding sequence is TGTGCCAGCAGCGTAGACGGCGGGAGGGCCAACGAGCAGTACTTC.

This clonotype was counted a few times. The chain recombines TRBV7-2 with TRBJ2-1; D is unresolved. The length of the CDR3 is 14 residues. Looked up from germline, CDR1 is SGHTA and CDR2 is FQGNSA. The ends were cut back, 7 bases at V and 1 base at J, with 11 bases in the middle. In DNA, the CDR3 is TGTGCCAGCACTGCGGCTAGGTCCTACAATGAGCAGTTCTTC. Encoded protein: CASTAARSYNEQFF. The full variable domain, in which reference TRBV7-2 and TRBJ2-1 provide the parts outside the CDR3, is GAGVSQSPSNKVTEKGKDVELRCDPISGHTALYWYRQSLGQGLEFLIYFQGNSAPDKSGLPSDRFSAERTGGSVSTLTIQRTQQEDSAVYLCASTAARSYNEQFFGPGTRLTVL.

V is TRBV28 and J is TRBJ2-2; 8 positions agree with TRBD2. The CDR3 is 14 residues long. In germline, CDR1 is MDHEN, CDR2 SYDVKM. V trimming: 4 bases; J trimming: 7 bases; junction bases outside the gene matches: 5. The CDR3 nucleotides read TGTGCCAGCAGTTCGGGAGGGGGAAGCGGGGAGCTGTTTTTT. Its translation is CASSSGGGSGELFF.

This chain connects TRBV2 to TRBJ2-5; 9 bases are shared with TRBD2. V lost 11 bases and J lost 0; bases outside the gene matches: 7. The CDR3 is 14 residues long. Germline CDR1 reads SNHLY; CDR2 reads FYNNEI. The CDR3 region is CAGVAGAYQETQYF. In nucleotides, the CDR3 is TGTGCCGGCGTAGCGGGAGCGTACCAAGAGACCCAGTACTTC.

This chain links TRBV7-2 with TRBJ2-7; D is uncertain. Germline V gene data show CDR1 as SGHTA and CDR2 as FQGNSA. V dropped 5 bases and J dropped 2 bases, with 16 bases sitting between them. The CDR3 covers 15 residues. The CDR3 loop is CASSRYMGATYEQYF. The CDR3 DNA reads as TGTGCCAGCAGCCGCTATATGGGCGCTACCTACGAGCAGTACTTC.

This clonotype has only a few counts. CDR3 nucleotide sequence: TGTGCCAGCCTAAGCTCCTACGAGCAGTACTTC. Amino acid sequence: CASLSSYEQYF. The chain employs TRBV28 and TRBJ2-7, with no clear D. The CDR3 runs to 11 residues. CDR1 is MDHEN and CDR2 is SYDVKM in the germline V gene. The V end lost 8 bases, the J end lost 0 bases, and 5 bases lay between the germline ends.

This clonotype occurred once. V and J are TRBV27 and TRBJ1-1; TRBD1 might be the D (6 bases). Trimming took 8 bases from V and 3 from J, leaving 16 bases between them. The CDR3 has 14 residues. Germline V gives CDR1 MNHEY, CDR2 SMNVEV (reference sequence). For the CDR3, the DNA is TGTGCCAGCCGACAGGCAGGTTGGTACACTGAAGCTTTCTTT. The encoded protein is CASRQAGWYTEAFF.

This clonotype was picked up one time. The rearrangement joins TRBV7-6 to TRBJ2-7; 7 bases line up with TRBD1. The CDR3 runs 18 residues. J was trimmed by 3 bases and V by 1 base; bases with no gene match: 15. Germline CDR1 and CDR2: SGHVS and FNYEAQ. The CDR3 here is CASSLVETGVPPLYEQYF. The DNA for the CDR3 is TGTGCCAGCAGCTTAGTAGAAACAGGGGTTCCCCCACTCTACGAGCAGTACTTC.

This clonotype was seen more than once but under ten times. The gene calls are TRBV15 and TRBJ2-7; D perhaps matches TRBD1 (6 bases). Germline CDR1 LNHNV, CDR2 YYDKDF (reference sequence). The CDR3 length is 14 residues. V lost 1 base to trimming and J lost 4 bases, with 11 bases between them. The CDR3 spells CATSRGGQEYEQYF. CDR3 DNA: TGTGCCACCAGCAGAGGGGGACAAGAATACGAGCAGTACTTC.

On this clonotype itself: Germline and junction disagree at one end, which may indicate a read error. This chain joins TRBV6-1 and TRBJ1-5, with 8 bases that match TRBD1. The germline gives CDR1 MNHNS, CDR2 SASEGT. The CDR3 is 17 amino acids. The CDR3: CAISDPPGQDPNQPQHF. CDR3 nucleotides: TGTGCCATCAGTGATCCACCGGGACAGGACCCCAATCAGCCCCAGCATTTT.

This chain links TRBV7-2 with TRBJ2-7; a possible D gene is TRBD2 (6 bases). Germline loops: CDR1 SGHTA, CDR2 FQGNSA. Trimming pared 1 base from V and 0 bases from J, leaving 13 bases between. There are 16 residues in the CDR3. This chain's CDR3 is CASSLVGGMGSYEQYF. In nucleotides, the CDR3 is TGTGCCAGCAGCTTAGTAGGCGGGATGGGCTCCTACGAGCAGTACTTC.

The CDR3 nucleotides are TGTGCCAGTAGAGCTCGTCCGACTAGCACAGATACGCAGTATTTT. Residues: CASRARPTSTDTQYF. The J gene is TRBJ2-3, the V gene TRBV27; the D is unclear. The length of the CDR3 is 15 residues. V gave up 9 bases and J gave up 0 bases, with 16 bases separating them. Per the germline V gene, CDR1 is MNHEY and CDR2 is SMNVEV (reference sequence).

This clonotype has a count of ten or more. This sequence joins TRBV2 and TRBJ1-2; 8 positions agree with TRBD1. Losses at the gene ends were 4 bases for V and 7 bases for J; bases not matched to a gene: 5. This CDR3 is 13 amino acids long. Germline CDR1 SNHLY, CDR2 FYNNEI. The CDR3 spells CASSGQGAAGYTF. The CDR3 DNA follows: TGTGCCAGCAGTGGTCAGGGGGCGGCTGGCTACACCTTC. Together with reference TRBV2 and TRBJ1-2, the CDR3 gives the full variable domain: EPEVTQTPSHQVTQMGQEVILRCVPISNHLYFYWYRQILGQKVEFLVSFYNNEISEKSEIFDDQFSVERPDGSNFTLKIRSTKLEDSAMYFCASSGQGAAGYTFGSGTRLTVV.

This clonotype was counted once. This chain's CDR3 is CASSYDQGTEQFF. CDR3 DNA: TGTGCCAGCAGTTACGATCAGGGTACTGAGCAGTTCTTC. J is TRBJ2-1 and V is TRBV6-2 or TRBV6-3, with a tentative D call TRBD1 (5 bases). Germline V lookup: CDR1 MNHEY, CDR2 SVGEGT. V was pared by 2 bases and J by 9 bases, with 11 bases between. There are 13 residues in the CDR3.

The chain employs TRBV28 and TRBJ2-7; 7 bases are shared with TRBD2. With 6 bases clipped from V and 7 bases from J, the junction kept 9 bases outside the gene matches. Germline-derived CDR1 and CDR2 are MDHEN and SYDVKM. The CDR3 contains 13 residues. The CDR3 is CASRGSGVGEQYF. The CDR3 nucleotides read TGTGCCAGCAGGGGCAGCGGGGTTGGAGAGCAGTACTTC.

This clonotype was recorded many times. The chain recombines TRBV2 with TRBJ2-7; TRBD2 aligns across 8 bases. The CDR3 length is 15 residues. CDR1 SNHLY and CDR2 FYNNEI come from the germline V gene. The ends lost 7 bases at V and 2 bases at J; junction bases unmatched: 10. The CDR3 protein is CASTISTSGPYEQYF. CDR3 bases: TGTGCCAGCACGATTTCTACTAGCGGCCCCTACGAGCAGTACTTC.